This T cell receptor beta chain was captured by sequencing in a study of T cell changes during pregnancy in multiple sclerosis. CDR3 length: 15 amino acids. Germline assignment: CDR1 MNHEY and CDR2 SVGAGI. Unmatched junction bases numbered 7, after V lost 2 bases and J lost 4 bases. TCRdb keeps only in-frame clones here, not all; method: immunoSEQ multiplex PCR. The table records over 35,000 clones, around 94% of them present only once. The receptor comes from a female donor with multiple sclerosis, enrolled in a pregnancy study. This chain uses TRBV6-5 with TRBJ2-5, with TRBD2 matching 7 bases. Specimen: peripheral blood. This CDR3 reads CASSYQGGPGETQYF. Written as DNA, the CDR3 is TGTGCCAGCAGTTACCAGGGAGGGCCTGGAGAGACCCAGTACTTC.